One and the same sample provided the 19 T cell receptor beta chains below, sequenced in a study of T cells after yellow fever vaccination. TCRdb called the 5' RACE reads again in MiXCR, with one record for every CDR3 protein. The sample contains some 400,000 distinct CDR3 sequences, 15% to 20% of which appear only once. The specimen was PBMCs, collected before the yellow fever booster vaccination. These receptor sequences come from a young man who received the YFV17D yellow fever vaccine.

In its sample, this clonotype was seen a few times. CDR3 sequence reads: CASSTGLAGQTQYF. Written as DNA, the CDR3 is TGTGCCAGCAGCACGGGACTAGCGGGGCAAACCCAGTACTTC. The chain combines TRBV7-2 with TRBJ2-5, with 13 bases aligning to TRBD2. The germline CDR1 and CDR2 sequences are SGHTA and FQGNSA. Germline trimming cut 5 bases from V and 8 bases from J; bases unmatched to any gene: 5. The CDR3 extends over 14 amino acids.

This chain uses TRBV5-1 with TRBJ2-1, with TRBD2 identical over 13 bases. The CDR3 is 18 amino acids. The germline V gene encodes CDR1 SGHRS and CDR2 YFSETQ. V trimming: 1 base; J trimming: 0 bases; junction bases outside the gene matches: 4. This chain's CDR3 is CASSLLTSGGSSYNEQFF. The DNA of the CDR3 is TGCGCCAGCAGCTTGCTGACTAGCGGGGGGAGCTCCTACAATGAGCAGTTCTTC.

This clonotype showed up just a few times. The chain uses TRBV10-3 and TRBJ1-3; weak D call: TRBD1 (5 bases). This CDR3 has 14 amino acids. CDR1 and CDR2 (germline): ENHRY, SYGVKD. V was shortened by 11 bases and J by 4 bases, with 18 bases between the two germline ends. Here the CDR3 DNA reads TGTGCCTACTGGGACCGATCCCAAGGAAACACCATATATTTT. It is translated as CAYWDRSQGNTIYF.

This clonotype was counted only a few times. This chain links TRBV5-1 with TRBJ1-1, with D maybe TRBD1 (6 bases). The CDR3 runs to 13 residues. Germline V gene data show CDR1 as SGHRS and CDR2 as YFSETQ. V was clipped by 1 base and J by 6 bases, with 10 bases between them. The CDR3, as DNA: TGCGCCAGCAGCTTGAATACAGGGCCTGAAGCTTTCTTT. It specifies CASSLNTGPEAFF.

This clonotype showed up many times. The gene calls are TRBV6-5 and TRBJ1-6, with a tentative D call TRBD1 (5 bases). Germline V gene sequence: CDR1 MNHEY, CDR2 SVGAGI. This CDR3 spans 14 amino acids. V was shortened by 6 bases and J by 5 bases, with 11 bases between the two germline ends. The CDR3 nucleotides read TGTGCCAGCAGACCGGGACGGGATAATTCACCCCTCCACTTT. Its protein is CASRPGRDNSPLHF.

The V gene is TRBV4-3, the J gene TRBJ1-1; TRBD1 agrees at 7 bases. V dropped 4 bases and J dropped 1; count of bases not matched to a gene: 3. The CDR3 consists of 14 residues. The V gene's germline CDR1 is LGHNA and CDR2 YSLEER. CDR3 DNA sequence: TGCGCCAGCAGCCCAACAGGGGAGAACACTGAAGCTTTCTTT. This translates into CASSPTGENTEAFF.

CDR3 in amino acids: CASSQDQPGTQYF. The CDR3 DNA sequence: TGCGCCAGCAGCCAAGATCAACCGGGAACCCAGTACTTC. The rearrangement links TRBV4-3 to TRBJ2-5, with D perhaps matching TRBD2 (5 bases). The V end was cut by 0 bases, the J end by 8 bases, with 10 bases between. The CDR3 extends over 13 amino acids. Germline CDR1 is LGHNA and CDR2 is YSLEER.

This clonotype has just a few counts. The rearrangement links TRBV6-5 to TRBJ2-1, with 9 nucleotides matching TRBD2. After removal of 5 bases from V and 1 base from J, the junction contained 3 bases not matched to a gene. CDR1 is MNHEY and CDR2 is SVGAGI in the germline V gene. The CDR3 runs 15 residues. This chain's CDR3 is CASSQGLASYNEQFF. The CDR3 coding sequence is TGTGCCAGCAGTCAGGGACTAGCATCCTACAATGAGCAGTTCTTC.

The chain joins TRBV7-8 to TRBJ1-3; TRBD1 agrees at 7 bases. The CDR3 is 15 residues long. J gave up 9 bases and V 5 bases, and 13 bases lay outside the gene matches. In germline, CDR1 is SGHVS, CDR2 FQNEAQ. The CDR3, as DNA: TGTGCCAGCAGCGCCGGGACAGCCACGGTTGGCACCATATATTTT. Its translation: CASSAGTATVGTIYF.

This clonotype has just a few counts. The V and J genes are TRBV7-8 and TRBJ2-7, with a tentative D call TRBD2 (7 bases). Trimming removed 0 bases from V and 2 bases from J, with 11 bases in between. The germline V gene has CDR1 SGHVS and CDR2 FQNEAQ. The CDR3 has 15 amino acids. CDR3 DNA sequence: TGTGCCAGCAGCTTAGCTAAGGGGGGGACCTACGAGCAGTACTTC. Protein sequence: CASSLAKGGTYEQYF.

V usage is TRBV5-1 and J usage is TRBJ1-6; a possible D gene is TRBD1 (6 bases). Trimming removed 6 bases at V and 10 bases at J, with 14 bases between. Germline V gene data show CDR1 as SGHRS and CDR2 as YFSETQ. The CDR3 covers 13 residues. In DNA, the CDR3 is TGCGCCAGCACCGTAGGGGGAAGATCACCCCTCCACTTT. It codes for CASTVGGRSPLHF.

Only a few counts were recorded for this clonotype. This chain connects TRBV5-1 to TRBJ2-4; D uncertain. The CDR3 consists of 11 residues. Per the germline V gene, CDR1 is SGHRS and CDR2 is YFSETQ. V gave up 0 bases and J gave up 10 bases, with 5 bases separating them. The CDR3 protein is CASSLGGIQYF. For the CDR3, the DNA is TGCGCCAGCAGCTTGGGAGGTATTCAGTACTTC.

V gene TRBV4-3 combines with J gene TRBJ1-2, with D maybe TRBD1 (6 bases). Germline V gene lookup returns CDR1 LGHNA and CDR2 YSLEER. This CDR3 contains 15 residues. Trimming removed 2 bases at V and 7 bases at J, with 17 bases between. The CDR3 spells CASSQTPGQSSGYTF. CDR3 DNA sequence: TGCGCCAGCAGCCAAACTCCGGGACAAAGTAGTGGCTACACCTTC.

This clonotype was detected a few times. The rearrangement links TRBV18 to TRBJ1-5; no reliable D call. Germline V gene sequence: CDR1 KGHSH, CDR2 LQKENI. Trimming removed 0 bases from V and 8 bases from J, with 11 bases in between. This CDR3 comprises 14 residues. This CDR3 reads CASSPPYSSKPQHF. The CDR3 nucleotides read TGTGCCAGCTCACCACCGTACAGTTCAAAGCCCCAGCATTTT.

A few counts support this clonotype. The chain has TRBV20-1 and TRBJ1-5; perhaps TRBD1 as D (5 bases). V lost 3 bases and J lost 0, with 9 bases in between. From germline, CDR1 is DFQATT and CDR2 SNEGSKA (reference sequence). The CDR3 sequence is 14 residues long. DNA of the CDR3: TGCAGTGCTAGTGTGACAGTTAGCAATCAGCCCCAGCATTTT. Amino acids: CSASVTVSNQPQHF.

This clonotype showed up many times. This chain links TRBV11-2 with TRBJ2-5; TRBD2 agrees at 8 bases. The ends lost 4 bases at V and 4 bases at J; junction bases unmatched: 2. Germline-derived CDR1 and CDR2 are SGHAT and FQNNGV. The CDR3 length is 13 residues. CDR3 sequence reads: CASSYAGGETQYF. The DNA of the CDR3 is TGTGCCAGCAGCTACGCGGGGGGAGAGACCCAGTACTTC.

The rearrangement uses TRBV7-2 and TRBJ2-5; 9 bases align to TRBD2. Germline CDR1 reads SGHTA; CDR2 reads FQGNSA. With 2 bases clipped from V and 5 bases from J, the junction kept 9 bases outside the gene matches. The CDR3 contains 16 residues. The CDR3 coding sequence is TGTGCCAGCAGCTTAATCGGCGGGGGGGCTGCTGAGACCCAGTACTTC. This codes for CASSLIGGGAAETQYF. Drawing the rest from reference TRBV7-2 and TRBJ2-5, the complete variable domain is GAGVSQSPSNKVTEKGKDVELRCDPISGHTALYWYRQSLGQGLEFLIYFQGNSAPDKSGLPSDRFSAERTGGSVSTLTIQRTQQEDSAVYLCASSLIGGGAAETQYFGPGTRLLVL.

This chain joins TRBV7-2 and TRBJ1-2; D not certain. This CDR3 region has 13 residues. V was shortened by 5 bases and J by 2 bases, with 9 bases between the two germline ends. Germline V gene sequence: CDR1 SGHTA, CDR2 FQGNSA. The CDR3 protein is CASSLPQNYGYTF. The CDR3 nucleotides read TGTGCCAGCAGCCTCCCACAGAACTATGGCTACACCTTC.

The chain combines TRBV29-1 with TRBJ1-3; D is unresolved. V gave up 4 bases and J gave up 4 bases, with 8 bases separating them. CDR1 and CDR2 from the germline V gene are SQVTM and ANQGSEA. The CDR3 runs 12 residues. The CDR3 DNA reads TGCAGCGTTGCGCATGGGGGAAACACCATATATTTT. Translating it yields CSVAHGGNTIYF. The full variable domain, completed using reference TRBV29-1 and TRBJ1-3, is SAVISQKPSRDICQRGTSLTIQCQVDSQVTMMFWYRQQPGQSLTLIATANQGSEATYESGFVIDKFPISRPNLTFSTLTVSNMSPEDSSIYLCSVAHGGNTIYFGEGSWLTVV.